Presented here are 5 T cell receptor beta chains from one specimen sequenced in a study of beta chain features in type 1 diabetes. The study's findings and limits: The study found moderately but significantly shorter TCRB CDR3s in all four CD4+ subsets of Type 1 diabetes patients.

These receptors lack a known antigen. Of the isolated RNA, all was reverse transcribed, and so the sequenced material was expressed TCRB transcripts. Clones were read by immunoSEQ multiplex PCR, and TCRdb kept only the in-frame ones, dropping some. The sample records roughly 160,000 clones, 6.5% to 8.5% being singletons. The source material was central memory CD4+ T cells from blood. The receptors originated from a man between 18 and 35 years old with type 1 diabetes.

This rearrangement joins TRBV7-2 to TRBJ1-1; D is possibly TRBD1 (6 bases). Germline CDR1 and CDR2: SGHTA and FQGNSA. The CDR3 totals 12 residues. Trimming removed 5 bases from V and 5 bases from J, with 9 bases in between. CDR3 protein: CASSRQGTEAFF. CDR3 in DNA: TGTGCCAGCAGCCGGCAGGGGACTGAAGCTTTCTTT. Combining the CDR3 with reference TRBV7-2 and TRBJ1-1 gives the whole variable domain GAGVSQSPSNKVTEKGKDVELRCDPISGHTALYWYRQSLGQGLEFLIYFQGNSAPDKSGLPSDRFSAERTGGSVSTLTIQRTQQEDSAVYLCASSRQGTEAFFGQGTRLTVV.

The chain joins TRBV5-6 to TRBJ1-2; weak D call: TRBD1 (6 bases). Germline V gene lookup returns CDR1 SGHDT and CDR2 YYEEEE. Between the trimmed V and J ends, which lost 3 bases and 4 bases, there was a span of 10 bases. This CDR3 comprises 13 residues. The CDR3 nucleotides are TGTGCCAGCAGCTCCGACAGGATCTATGGCTACACCTTC. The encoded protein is CASSSDRIYGYTF. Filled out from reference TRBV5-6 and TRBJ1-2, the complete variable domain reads DAGVTQSPTHLIKTRGQQVTLRCSPKSGHDTVSWYQQALGQGPQFIFQYYEEEERQRGNFPDRFSGHQFPNYSSELNVNALLLGDSALYLCASSSDRIYGYTFGSGTRLTVV.

CDR3 coding DNA: TGTGCCAGCAGCCTGACAGGGTTGGATGGCTACACCTTC. Translated: CASSLTGLDGYTF. This sequence joins TRBV6-1 and TRBJ1-2, with TRBD1 matching 7 bases. After removal of 6 bases from V and 6 bases from J, the junction contained 7 bases not matched to a gene. Germline CDR1 MNHNS, CDR2 SASEGT. CDR3 length: 13 residues.

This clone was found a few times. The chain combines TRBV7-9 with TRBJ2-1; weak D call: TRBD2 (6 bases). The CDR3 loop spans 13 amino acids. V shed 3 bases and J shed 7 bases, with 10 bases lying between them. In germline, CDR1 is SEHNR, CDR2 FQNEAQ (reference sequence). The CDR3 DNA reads TGTGCCAGCAGCTTCGCGGGGACTAATGAGCAGTTCTTC. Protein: CASSFAGTNEQFF.

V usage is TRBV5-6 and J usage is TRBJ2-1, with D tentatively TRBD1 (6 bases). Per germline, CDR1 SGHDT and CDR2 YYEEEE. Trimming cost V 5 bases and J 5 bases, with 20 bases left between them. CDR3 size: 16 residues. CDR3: CASSFRGGLVDNEQFF. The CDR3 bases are TGTGCCAGCAGTTTCAGGGGTGGGTTGGTAGACAATGAGCAGTTCTTC.